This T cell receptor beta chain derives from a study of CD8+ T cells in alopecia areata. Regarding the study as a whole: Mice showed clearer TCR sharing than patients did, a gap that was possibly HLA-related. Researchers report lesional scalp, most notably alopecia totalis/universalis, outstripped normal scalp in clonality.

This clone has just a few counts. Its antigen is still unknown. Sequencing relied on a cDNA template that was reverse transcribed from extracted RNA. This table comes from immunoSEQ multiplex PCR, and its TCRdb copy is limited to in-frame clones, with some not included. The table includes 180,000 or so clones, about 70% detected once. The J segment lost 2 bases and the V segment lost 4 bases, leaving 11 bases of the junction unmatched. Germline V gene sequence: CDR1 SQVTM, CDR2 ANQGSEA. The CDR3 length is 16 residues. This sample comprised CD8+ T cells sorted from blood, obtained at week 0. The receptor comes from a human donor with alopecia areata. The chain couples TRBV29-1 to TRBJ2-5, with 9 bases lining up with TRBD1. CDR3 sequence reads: CSVVSLRDRVQETQYF. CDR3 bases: TGCAGCGTTGTTTCCCTCCGGGACAGGGTTCAAGAGACCCAGTACTTC.